This T cell receptor beta chain was retrieved from a study of T cell responses to AZD1222 COVID-19 vaccine. V dropped 5 bases and J dropped 5; count of bases not matched to a gene: 4. Germline V gene lookup returns CDR1 SNHLY and CDR2 FYNNEI. CDR3 length: 13 residues. The repertoire was sequenced with immunoSEQ multiplex PCR; TCRdb's copy has only in-frame clones and lacks some. The sample lists 85,000 to 90,000 clones; about 90% were seen once. The source material was peripheral blood, sampled on day 0 of MenACWY control vaccination. This TCR derives from an adult in good health. The chain links TRBV2 to TRBJ2-5; TRBD1 matches at 8 bases. The CDR3, as DNA: TGTGCCAGCAGTTCGGACAGGGATGAGACCCAGTACTTC. Its protein product is CASSSDRDETQYF. The variable domain in full, with the rest retrieved from reference TRBV2 and TRBJ2-5, is EPEVTQTPSHQVTQMGQEVILRCVPISNHLYFYWYRQILGQKVEFLVSFYNNEISEKSEIFDDQFSVERPDGSNFTLKIRSTKLEDSAMYFCASSSDRDETQYFGPGTRLLVL.